This T cell receptor (beta chain) was identified during a study of T cell responses to AZD1222 COVID-19 vaccine. The repertoire was sequenced with immunoSEQ multiplex PCR; TCRdb's copy has only in-frame clones and lacks some. The sample lists 150,000 or so clones; 90% to 95% were seen once. The germline gives CDR1 MNHEY, CDR2 SMNVEV (reference sequence). The CDR3 is 14 amino acids. Trimming left V 3 bases short and J 0 bases short, with 9 bases between. J is TRBJ2-7 and V is TRBV27; D possibly corresponds to TRBD1 (5 bases). This material consisted of peripheral blood, taken on day 0 of MenACWY control vaccination. The sequence was collected from an adult in good health. CDR3 bases: TGTGCCAGCAGTTTCGCGACAGCCTCCTACGAGCAGTACTTC. It yields the protein CASSFATASYEQYF.